A single T cell receptor beta chain is shown here with its context. Its antigen remains unknown. The source of the sample is a study of T cell repertoires in cytomegalovirus infection. Germline V gene data show CDR1 as SGHVS and CDR2 as FNYEAQ. With 6 bases removed from V and 4 bases from J, the gap between germline ends came to 12 bases. This CDR3 contains 13 residues. TCRdb re-analysed the reads in MiXCR, keeping a single row per CDR3 protein. Among 600,000 to 800,000 distinct CDR3 sequences listed, 24% were seen once. General study findings and limits: There were HLA-C-restricted CMV-specific TCR beta clonotypes dominating the ex vivo response.

The chain recombines TRBV7-6 with TRBJ2-5; no clear D gene. The sample was CD8+ T cells from PBMCs. The source of this sequence is a human donor in good health (CMV status not recorded). Some clones in this sample may be carry-over from other donors' samples. In DNA, the CDR3 is TGTGCCAGCAGTCTCCTCGCCGGAGAGACCCAGTACTTC. Encoded protein: CASSLLAGETQYF.